These 10 T cell receptor beta chains originate from one sample sequenced in a study of radiotherapy plus CTLA-4 blockade in lung cancer. Profiled with immunoSEQ multiplex PCR; TCRdb holds only in-frame clones, not every one. The sample holds tens of thousands of clones, approximately 76% seen once. This specimen consisted of peripheral blood, obtained from a patient treated with radiotherapy plus ipilimumab. The receptors come from a human donor with non-small cell lung cancer who had a complete response to radiotherapy plus ipilimumab.

This clone was recorded once. J is TRBJ1-1 and V is TRBV5-1; D uncertain. Trimming left V 5 bases short and J 4 bases short, with 15 bases between. CDR1 and CDR2 (germline): SGHRS, YFSETQ. This CDR3 is built from 14 residues. The CDR3 nucleotides read TGCGCCAGCAGTTACGGAGGCGGTCCCACTGAAGCTTTCTTT. Its protein product is CASSYGGGPTEAFF.

This sequence joins TRBV27 and TRBJ2-1, with D possibly matching TRBD1 (5 bases). Looked up from germline, CDR1 is MNHEY and CDR2 is SMNVEV (reference sequence). V was cut by 8 bases and J by 1 base, with 9 bases left in between. The CDR3 runs 13 residues. For the CDR3, the DNA is TGTGCCAGCGGGGCGCGGTCCTACAATGAGCAGTTCTTC. Translation: CASGARSYNEQFF.

The chain uses TRBV19 and TRBJ2-1; 9 nucleotides agree with TRBD2. CDR1 is LNHDA and CDR2 is SQIVND in the germline V gene (reference sequence). The CDR3 contains 19 residues. After removal of 3 bases from V and 5 bases from J, the junction contained 17 bases not matched to a gene. This chain's CDR3 is CASSIGGQGLAGVNNEQFF. CDR3 DNA: TGTGCCAGTAGTATCGGAGGTCAGGGGTTAGCGGGAGTCAACAATGAGCAGTTCTTC.

The V call is TRBV19, the J call TRBJ2-7; 7 bases align to TRBD1. The J segment lost 3 bases and the V segment lost 5 bases, leaving 4 bases of the junction unmatched. Germline values: CDR1 LNHDA, CDR2 SQIVND (reference sequence). The CDR3 contains 13 residues. The CDR3 is CASSPGQVYEQYF. CDR3 nucleotide sequence: TGTGCCAGTAGTCCCGGACAGGTCTACGAGCAGTACTTC.

V usage is TRBV6-5 and J usage is TRBJ1-6; D is undetermined. In germline, CDR1 is MNHEY, CDR2 SVGAGI. Trimming pared 2 bases from V and 4 bases from J, leaving 6 bases between. The CDR3 loop spans 14 amino acids. In DNA, the CDR3 is TGTGCCAGCAGTTACGGGCAGTATAATTCACCCCTCCACTTT. Encoded protein: CASSYGQYNSPLHF.

The rearrangement uses TRBV30 and TRBJ1-2; D is ambiguous. The CDR3 loop spans 15 amino acids. CDR1 is GTSNPN and CDR2 is SVGIG in the germline V gene (reference sequence). Between the trimmed V and J ends, which lost 3 bases and 2 bases, there was a span of 16 bases. The DNA of the CDR3 is TGTGCCTGGAGGGCTCGGGGTTACGGAAACTATGGCTACACCTTC. Amino acid sequence: CAWRARGYGNYGYTF.

The gene calls are TRBV5-1 and TRBJ1-4; D unresolved. V lost 0 bases and J 7 bases, leaving 10 bases between the germline ends. Germline CDR1 SGHRS, CDR2 YFSETQ. This CDR3 is built from 14 residues. The CDR3 reads CASSLVPRAEKLFF. In DNA, the CDR3 is TGCGCCAGCAGCTTGGTTCCGCGTGCTGAAAAACTGTTTTTT.

The genes are TRBV27 and TRBJ1-6; a possible D gene is TRBD1 (5 bases). Germline lookup yields CDR1 MNHEY and CDR2 SMNVEV (reference sequence). This CDR3 spans 14 amino acids. Trimming took off 3 bases at V and 9 bases at J, with 12 bases between the two ends. The CDR3 sequence is CASSFPFGGSPLHF. The CDR3 DNA is TGTGCCAGCAGTTTCCCGTTCGGGGGTTCACCCCTCCACTTT.

The chain joins TRBV30 to TRBJ1-4; D is unresolved. With 4 bases removed from V and 3 bases from J, the gap between germline ends came to 18 bases. Germline loops: CDR1 GTSNPN, CDR2 SVGIG (reference sequence). CDR3 length: 16 amino acids. CDR3 DNA: TGTGCCTGGATTAAAAGATCGGGAGGAGCTAATGAAAAACTGTTTTTT. Residues: CAWIKRSGGANEKLFF.

The chain links TRBV5-1 to TRBJ2-7, with D tentatively TRBD1 (5 bases). Germline V gene lookup returns CDR1 SGHRS and CDR2 YFSETQ. The CDR3 totals 14 residues. Trimming stripped 0 bases from V and 2 bases from J, with 9 bases between. The CDR3 DNA is TGCGCCAGCAGCTTGGACAGGCCGACCTACGAGCAGTACTTC. Protein sequence: CASSLDRPTYEQYF.